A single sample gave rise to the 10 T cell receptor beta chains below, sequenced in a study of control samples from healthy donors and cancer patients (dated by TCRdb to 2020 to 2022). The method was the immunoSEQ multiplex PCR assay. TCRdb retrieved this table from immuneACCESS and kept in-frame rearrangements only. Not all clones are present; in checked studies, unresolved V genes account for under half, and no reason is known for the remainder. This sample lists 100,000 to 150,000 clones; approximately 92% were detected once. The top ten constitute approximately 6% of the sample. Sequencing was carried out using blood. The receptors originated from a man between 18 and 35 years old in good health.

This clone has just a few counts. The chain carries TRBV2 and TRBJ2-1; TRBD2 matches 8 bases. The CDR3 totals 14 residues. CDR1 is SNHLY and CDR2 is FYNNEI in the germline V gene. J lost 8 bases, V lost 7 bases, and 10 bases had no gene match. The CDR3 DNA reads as TGTGCCAGCACCGGGCGGGGGGCTTTTTATGAGCAGTTCTTC. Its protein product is CASTGRGAFYEQFF.

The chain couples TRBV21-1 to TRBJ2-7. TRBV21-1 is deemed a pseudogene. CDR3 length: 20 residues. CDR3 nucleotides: TGTGCCAGCAGCAAAGTCGGGCCACCATCATTGGGATATCACTCCTACGAGCAGTACTTC. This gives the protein CASSKVGPPSLGYHSYEQYF.

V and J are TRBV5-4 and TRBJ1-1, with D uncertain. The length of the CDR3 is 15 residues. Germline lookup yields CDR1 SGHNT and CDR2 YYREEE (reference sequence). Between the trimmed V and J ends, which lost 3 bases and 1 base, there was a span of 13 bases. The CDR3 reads CASSWPPGPNTEAFF. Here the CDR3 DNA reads TGTGCCAGCAGCTGGCCTCCGGGCCCGAACACTGAAGCTTTCTTT.

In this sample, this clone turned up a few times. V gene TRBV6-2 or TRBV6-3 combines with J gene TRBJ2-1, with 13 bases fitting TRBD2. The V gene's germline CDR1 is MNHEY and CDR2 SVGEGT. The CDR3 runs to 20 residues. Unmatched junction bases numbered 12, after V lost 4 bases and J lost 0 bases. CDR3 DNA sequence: TGTGCCAGCAGTTCCCCGACTAGCGGGGGGCCCTTCCTCTCCTACAATGAGCAGTTCTTC. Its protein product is CASSSPTSGGPFLSYNEQFF.

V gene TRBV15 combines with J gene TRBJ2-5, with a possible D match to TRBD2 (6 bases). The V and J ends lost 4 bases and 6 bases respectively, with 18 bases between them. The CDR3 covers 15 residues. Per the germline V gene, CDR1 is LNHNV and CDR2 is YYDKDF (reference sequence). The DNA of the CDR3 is TGTGCCACCAGCATGGGTGGAACTAGCCCAAAGACCCAGTACTTC. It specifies CATSMGGTSPKTQYF.

DNA of the CDR3: TGTGCCAGCGGAAAGAACAGGGAGGTGAGGGAAAAACTGTTTTTT. Protein product: CASGKNREVREKLFF. This chain connects TRBV2 to TRBJ1-4, with D maybe TRBD1 (6 bases). The germline CDR1 and CDR2 sequences are SNHLY and FYNNEI. The germline V and J ends were trimmed by 8 bases and 8 bases, with 21 bases remaining between them. The CDR3 is made up of 15 amino acids.

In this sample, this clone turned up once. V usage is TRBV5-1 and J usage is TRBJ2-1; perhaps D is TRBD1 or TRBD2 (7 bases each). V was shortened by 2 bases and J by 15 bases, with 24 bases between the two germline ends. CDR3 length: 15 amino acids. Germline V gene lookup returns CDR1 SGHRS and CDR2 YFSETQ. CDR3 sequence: CASSLGTAGPSTPFF. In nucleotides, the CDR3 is TGCGCCAGCAGCTTAGGGACAGCGGGGCCCTCTACCCCGTTCTTC.

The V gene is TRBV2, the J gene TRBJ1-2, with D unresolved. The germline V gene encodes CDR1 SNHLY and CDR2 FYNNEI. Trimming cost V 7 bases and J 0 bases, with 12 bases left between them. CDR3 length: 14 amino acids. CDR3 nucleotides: TGTGCCAGCAAGCAAGCCACTACTAACTATGGCTACACCTTC. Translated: CASKQATTNYGYTF.

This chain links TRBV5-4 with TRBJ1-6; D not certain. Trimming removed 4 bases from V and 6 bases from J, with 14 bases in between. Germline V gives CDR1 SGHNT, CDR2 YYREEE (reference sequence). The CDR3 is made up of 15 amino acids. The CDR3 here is CASSQTRVLNSPLHF. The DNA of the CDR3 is TGTGCCAGCAGCCAAACCCGGGTTCTTAATTCACCCCTCCACTTT.

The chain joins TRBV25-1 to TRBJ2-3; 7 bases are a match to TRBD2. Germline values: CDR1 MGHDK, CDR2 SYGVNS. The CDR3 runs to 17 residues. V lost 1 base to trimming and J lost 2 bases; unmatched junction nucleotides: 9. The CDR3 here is CASSEFVGGIDTDTQYF. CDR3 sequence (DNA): TGTGCCAGCAGTGAATTCGTCGGGGGGATTGACACAGATACGCAGTATTTT.